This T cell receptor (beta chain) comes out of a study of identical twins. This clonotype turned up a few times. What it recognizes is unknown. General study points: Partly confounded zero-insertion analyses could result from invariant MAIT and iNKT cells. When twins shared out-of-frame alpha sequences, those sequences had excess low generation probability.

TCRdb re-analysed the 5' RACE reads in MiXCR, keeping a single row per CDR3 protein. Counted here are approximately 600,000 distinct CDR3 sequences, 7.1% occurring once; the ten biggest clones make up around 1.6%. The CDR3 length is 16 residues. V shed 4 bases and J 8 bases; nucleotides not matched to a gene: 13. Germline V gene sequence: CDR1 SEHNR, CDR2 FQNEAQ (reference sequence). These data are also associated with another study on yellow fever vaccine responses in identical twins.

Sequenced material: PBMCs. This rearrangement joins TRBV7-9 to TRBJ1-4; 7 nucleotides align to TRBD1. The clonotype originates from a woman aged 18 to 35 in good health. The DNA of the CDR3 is TGTGCCAGCAGCTCGACCTTGGGACAGCATGGAGAAAAACTGTTTTTT. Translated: CASSSTLGQHGEKLFF.